The 22 T cell receptor beta chains in this list originate from one sample, sequenced in a study of T cells expressing NK-cell markers. TCRdb reprocessed the 5' RACE reads and keeps a single row for each CDR3 protein, giving no DNA. The sample spans over 350,000 distinct CDR3 sequences; the ten largest clones claim about 10%. The sample taken for sequencing was blood T cells: a sorted CD56 or NKG2C T cell subset, CD4+ or CD8+ T cells, or bulk PBMC T cells (not recorded which). The receptors here all came from a woman aged 45 to 65 in good health.

The CDR3 loop is CASSSQGVDTQYF. The chain is built from TRBV28 and TRBJ2-3; TCRdb gives TRBD1 as the D gene, but with no DNA this cannot be confirmed. CDR1 and CDR2 from the germline V gene are MDHEN and SYDVKM. The CDR3 consists of 13 residues.

The chain recombines TRBV5-1 with TRBJ1-5. From germline, CDR1 is SGHRS and CDR2 YFSETQ. The CDR3 contains 16 residues. CDR3 region: CASSFKTRRAPMPQHF. Together with reference TRBV5-1 and TRBJ1-5, the CDR3 gives the full variable domain: KAGVTQTPRYLIKTRGQQVTLSCSPISGHRSVSWYQQTPGQGLQFLFEYFSETQRNKGNFPGRFSGRQFSNSRSEMNVSTLELGDSALYLCASSFKTRRAPMPQHFGDGTRLSIL.

The chain links TRBV10-3 to TRBJ2-6; TCRdb reports TRBD1, a call that lacks DNA to check it against. This CDR3 contains 18 residues. CDR1 is ENHRY and CDR2 is SYGVKD in the germline V gene. CDR3 in amino acids: CAISGSGTGSSGANVLTF.

V and J are TRBV4-1 and TRBJ1-4. Germline lookup yields CDR1 MGHRA and CDR2 YSYEKL. The CDR3 loop spans 16 amino acids. The CDR3 protein is CASSQPTSATNEKLFF.

This chain links TRBV28 with TRBJ1-6. The CDR3 spans 13 residues. The germline gives CDR1 MDHEN, CDR2 SYDVKM. CDR3 sequence: CATRVAGDSPLHF.

The J gene is TRBJ2-1, the V gene TRBV5-1; TCRdb's D call of TRBD2 is untestable without DNA. Germline V gives CDR1 SGHRS, CDR2 YFSETQ. The CDR3 loop spans 16 amino acids. CDR3 region: CASSFASSGRNNEQFF.

Here the CDR3 reads CASSETTSGPPGVKQYF. This chain uses TRBV25-1 with TRBJ2-3; TCRdb gives TRBD2 as the D gene, but with no DNA this cannot be confirmed. Per the germline V gene, CDR1 is MGHDK and CDR2 is SYGVNS. The CDR3 runs 17 residues.

The J gene is TRBJ1-3, the V gene TRBV9. The germline V gene has CDR1 SGDLS and CDR2 YYNGEE. The CDR3 covers 15 residues. CDR3 amino acids: CASSAQGLEGNTIYF.

V is TRBV20-1 and J is TRBJ2-1; without DNA, the TCRdb call of TRBD2 cannot be checked. The CDR3 covers 15 residues. Germline lookup yields CDR1 DFQATT and CDR2 SNEGSKA (reference sequence). CDR3 loop: CSLAGPLSSYNEQFF.

The CDR3 loop is CASSSGETGNTIYF. The chain combines TRBV27 with TRBJ1-3; absent DNA, TCRdb's TRBD1 call cannot be checked. CDR1 MNHEY and CDR2 SMNVEV come from the germline V gene (reference sequence). CDR3 size: 14 residues.

The rearrangement uses TRBV3-1 and TRBJ1-1. This CDR3 is 14 amino acids long. Germline V lookup: CDR1 LGHDT, CDR2 YNNKEL (reference sequence). CDR3 residues: CASSQDFSRAEAFF.

V gene TRBV5-1 combines with J gene TRBJ2-3. This CDR3 comprises 15 residues. Germline CDR1 and CDR2: SGHRS and YFSETQ. The CDR3 sequence is CASSHIRGFTDTQYF.

J is TRBJ2-7 and V is TRBV5-1; TCRdb reports TRBD1, a call that lacks DNA to check it against. This CDR3 has 16 amino acids. The germline gives CDR1 SGHRS, CDR2 YFSETQ. The CDR3 reads CASSSPLDRYSYEQYF.

The rearrangement joins TRBV7-2 to TRBJ2-6; without DNA, the TCRdb call of TRBD1 cannot be checked. The CDR3 sequence is 16 residues long. The germline V gene has CDR1 SGHTA and CDR2 FQGNSA. CDR3 amino acids: CASTPDRLAGANVLTF.

The gene calls are TRBV12-3 or TRBV12-4 and TRBJ2-1; as DNA is missing, the TRBD2 call by TCRdb cannot be tested. CDR3 length: 15 residues. The CDR3 here is CASRALGGRALEQFF.

This chain links TRBV11-3 with TRBJ1-5. CDR1 SGHNT and CDR2 YENEEA come from the germline V gene. The CDR3 covers 11 residues. CDR3 sequence reads: CASSLIQPQHF.

The genes are TRBV5-1 and TRBJ2-5; TCRdb indicates TRBD2, and absent DNA this call remains unverified. The CDR3 contains 17 residues. Germline-derived CDR1 and CDR2 are SGHRS and YFSETQ. CDR3: CASSSGTSGSLRGTQYF.

V gene TRBV24-1 combines with J gene TRBJ2-1; TCRdb reports TRBD1, a call that lacks DNA to check it against. The CDR3 totals 17 residues. The germline CDR1 and CDR2 sequences are KGHDR and SFDVKD. CDR3 sequence: CATSERFAGTEHNEQFF.

The chain links TRBV12-3 or TRBV12-4 to TRBJ2-3; TCRdb gives TRBD2 as the D gene, but with no DNA this cannot be confirmed. The length of the CDR3 is 15 residues. CDR3 loop: CASTKASGPRGTQYF.

The rearrangement uses TRBV12-3 or TRBV12-4 and TRBJ2-7; lacking DNA, the TRBD1 call made by TCRdb goes unchecked. The CDR3 loop spans 12 amino acids. CDR3 sequence reads: CASSNRGYEQYF.

Here the CDR3 reads CASSSGLAGSTDTQYF. J is TRBJ2-3 and V is TRBV5-1; as DNA is missing, the TRBD2 call by TCRdb cannot be tested. Germline CDR1 and CDR2: SGHRS and YFSETQ. This CDR3 is built from 16 residues.

The chain's CDR3 is CASSLLAQGKGNYNEQFF. The J gene is TRBJ2-1, the V gene TRBV5-1; TCRdb's D call of TRBD1 is untestable without DNA. The length of the CDR3 is 18 residues. Germline V gene data show CDR1 as SGHRS and CDR2 as YFSETQ.